The 13 T cell receptor beta chains given below trace back to one sample, sequenced in a study of cytomegalovirus exposure and HLA in healthy donors. The PCR had 60 Vbeta and 13 Jbeta primers. Here immunoSEQ multiplex PCR was the method, and the copy in TCRdb shows in-frame clones only, minus some. The table has 95,000 to 150,000 clones, around three quarters seen once; the top ten hold around 14%. The sample taken for sequencing was PBMCs. The source of these receptors is a woman in her sixties in good health and CMV-seropositive.

This CDR3 is CANDGRNYGYTF. CDR3 in DNA: TGTGCCAACGATGGGAGAAACTATGGCTACACCTTC. J is TRBJ1-2 and V is TRBV2; no clear D. The V gene lost 10 bases and the J gene lost 2 bases, with 11 bases spanning the gap. Germline-derived CDR1 and CDR2 are SNHLY and FYNNEI. The CDR3 is made up of 12 amino acids.

V is TRBV19 and J is TRBJ2-7; 10 bases align to TRBD1. V shed 6 bases and J 0 bases; nucleotides not matched to a gene: 2. The CDR3 is 14 residues long. Per the germline V gene, CDR1 is LNHDA and CDR2 is SQIVND (reference sequence). CDR3 protein: CASRRTGGSYEQYF. The CDR3 DNA follows: TGTGCCAGTAGAAGGACAGGGGGCTCCTACGAGCAGTACTTC. Full variable domain (remainder filled in from reference TRBV19 and TRBJ2-7): DGGITQSPKYLFRKEGQNVTLSCEQNLNHDAMYWYRQDPGQGLRLIYYSQIVNDFQKGDIAEGYSVSREKKESFPLTVTSAQKNPTAFYLCASRRTGGSYEQYFGPGTRLTVT.

The genes are TRBV5-1 and TRBJ2-5; 11 bases agree with TRBD2. In germline, CDR1 is SGHRS, CDR2 YFSETQ. This CDR3 contains 15 residues. Trimming at V came to 4 bases and at J to 5 bases, leaving 7 bases not matched to a gene. CDR3 sequence (DNA): TGCGCCAGCAGCCAGGGACTAGCGGAAAGGGAGACCCAGTACTTC. This codes for CASSQGLAERETQYF.

The chain uses TRBV6-1 and TRBJ2-1; tentative D call: TRBD2 (5 bases). Trimming pared 6 bases from V and 9 bases from J, leaving 21 bases between. Germline values: CDR1 MNHNS, CDR2 SASEGT. The CDR3 length is 15 residues. In nucleotides, the CDR3 is TGTGCCAGCAGGGTCCCCAAAGGGAGTGTGGTTGAGCAGTTCTTC. Encoded protein: CASRVPKGSVVEQFF.

The chain combines TRBV4-3 with TRBJ2-1, with 13 bases lining up with TRBD2. The CDR3 has 19 residues. V lost 0 bases, J lost 5 bases, and 10 bases stayed unmatched. The germline CDR1 and CDR2 sequences are LGHNA and YSLEER. CDR3 DNA: TGCGCCAGCAGCCAAGATATAGTGACTAGCGGGAGGAGGGACAATGAGCAGTTCTTC. This codes for CASSQDIVTSGRRDNEQFF.

This sequence joins TRBV12-5 and TRBJ1-5, with 12 positions matching TRBD1. With 0 bases clipped from V and 7 bases from J, the junction kept 7 bases outside the gene matches. CDR1 LGHNT and CDR2 FRNRAP come from the germline V gene. CDR3 length equals 17 residues. In nucleotides, the CDR3 is TGTGCTAGTGGTTTGGTACTCGGGACAGGGGGCAGGCAGCCCCAGCATTTT. Translation gives CASGLVLGTGGRQPQHF.

The rearrangement joins TRBV7-2 to TRBJ2-1; the match to TRBD1 covers 8 bases. The CDR3 is 14 amino acids. V dropped 4 bases and J dropped 7; count of bases not matched to a gene: 6. Germline lookup yields CDR1 SGHTA and CDR2 FQGNSA. DNA of the CDR3: TGTGCCAGCAGCTCATGGACAGGGAATAATGAGCAGTTCTTC. This gives the protein CASSSWTGNNEQFF.

The chain is built from TRBV28 and TRBJ1-4; the match to TRBD1 covers 8 bases. J lost 6 bases, V lost 5 bases, and 8 bases had no gene match. This CDR3 is 15 amino acids long. Germline V CDR1 and CDR2: MDHEN, SYDVKM. Written as DNA, the CDR3 is TGTGCCAGCAGTGGGCAGGGGGCATCTTATGAAAAACTGTTTTTT. This encodes CASSGQGASYEKLFF. The entire variable domain, with the rest obtained from reference TRBV28 and TRBJ1-4, is as follows: DVKVTQSSRYLVKRTGEKVFLECVQDMDHENMFWYRQDPGLGLRLIYFSYDVKMKEKGDIPEGYSVSREKKERFSLILESASTNQTSMYLCASSGQGASYEKLFFGSGTQLSVL.

The gene calls are TRBV20-1 and TRBJ1-2; 7 bases are a match to TRBD1. The ends lost 7 bases at V and 7 bases at J; junction bases unmatched: 6. The CDR3 extends over 11 amino acids. Germline V lookup: CDR1 DFQATT, CDR2 SNEGSKA (reference sequence). The CDR3 coding sequence is TGCAGTGGGGAGACAGGGTTTGGCTACACCTTC. It encodes CSGETGFGYTF.

The J gene is TRBJ2-1, the V gene TRBV2, with TRBD2 matching over 9 bases. V shed 5 bases, J shed 10 bases, and the junction held 12 bases outside the gene matches. The CDR3 has 15 amino acids. Per germline, CDR1 SNHLY and CDR2 FYNNEI. This CDR3 reads CASSLSGGVGREQFF. The CDR3, as DNA: TGTGCCAGCAGTCTTAGCGGGGGAGTGGGAAGGGAGCAGTTCTTC.

The chain is built from TRBV19 and TRBJ1-5; 7 bases fit TRBD1. In germline, CDR1 is LNHDA, CDR2 SQIVND (reference sequence). Losses at the gene ends were 7 bases for V and 3 bases for J; bases not matched to a gene: 9. CDR3 size: 15 residues. The CDR3 nucleotides read TGTGCCAGTATCCGGACAGGATCACCCAATCAGCCCCAGCATTTT. Protein sequence: CASIRTGSPNQPQHF.

The CDR3 bases are TGTGCCAGCAGCTCAAGACAGGCCAACACTGAAGCTTTCTTT. It is translated as CASSSRQANTEAFF. The V gene is TRBV5-4, the J gene TRBJ1-1, with D maybe TRBD1 (6 bases). This CDR3 region has 14 residues. Germline lookup yields CDR1 SGHNT and CDR2 YYREEE (reference sequence). Trimming cost V 3 bases and J 2 bases, with 11 bases left between them.

V is TRBV30 and J is TRBJ2-2, with 7 bases that match TRBD2. The CDR3 length is 14 residues. Germline values: CDR1 GTSNPN, CDR2 SVGIG (reference sequence). Trimming removed 4 bases from V and 6 bases from J; junction bases left unmatched: 8. The CDR3 is CAWTGGAGPGELFF. The CDR3 DNA reads as TGTGCCTGGACAGGAGGAGCGGGACCCGGGGAGCTGTTTTTT.